These 28 T cell receptor beta chains were all obtained from the same sample, sequenced in a study of T cells after posttransplantation cyclophosphamide. Repertoires were generated with immunoSEQ multiplex PCR, while TCRdb's copy carries only in-frame clones and drops some. Found here are 10,000 to 15,000 clones, no singletons; the ten largest cover 6% to 8%. The sequenced material came from PBMCs. The source of these receptors is a woman aged 40 to 50 in good health, CMV-negative, and a related stem cell transplant donor.

This clone was detected ten times or more. This rearrangement joins TRBV14 to TRBJ1-1; D not certain. Trimming removed 5 bases at V and 0 bases at J, with 37 bases between. The CDR3 is 23 amino acids. Germline-derived CDR1 and CDR2 are SGHDN and FVKESK. CDR3 residues: CASSGEAGHLFLRRAILNTEAFF. The CDR3 nucleotides read TGTGCCAGCAGCGGAGAAGCAGGCCACCTATTCCTCAGAAGGGCTATATTGAACACTGAAGCTTTCTTT. Filled out from reference TRBV14 and TRBJ1-1, the complete variable domain reads EAGVTQFPSHSVIEKGQTVTLRCDPISGHDNLYWYRRVMGKEIKFLLHFVKESKQDESGMPNNRFLAERTGGTYSTLKVQPAELEDSGVYFCASSGEAGHLFLRRAILNTEAFFGQGTRLTVV.

This clone was picked up many times. This rearrangement joins TRBV6-6 to TRBJ2-1; possibly TRBD2 for D (6 bases). The V gene's germline CDR1 is MNHNY and CDR2 SVGAGI (reference sequence). Trimming left V 6 bases short and J 2 bases short, with 8 bases between. The CDR3 covers 13 residues. This CDR3 is CASSRGTYNEQFF. CDR3 nucleotide sequence: TGTGCCAGCAGCCGCGGGACCTACAATGAGCAGTTCTTC.

The table lists this clone with many counts. This chain links TRBV13 with TRBJ1-1; the D gene is possibly TRBD1 (6 bases). This CDR3 comprises 14 residues. V was clipped by 5 bases and J by 7 bases, with 17 bases between them. Germline lookup yields CDR1 PRHDT and CDR2 FYEKMQ (reference sequence). CDR3 loop: CASSPLGRGDEAFF. DNA for the CDR3: TGTGCCAGCAGCCCCCTAGGCAGGGGAGATGAAGCTTTCTTT.

This clone was counted many times. This chain links TRBV18 with TRBJ1-3; perhaps TRBD1 as D (6 bases). The ends were cut back, 6 bases at V and 0 bases at J, with 12 bases in the middle. The length of the CDR3 is 15 residues. Germline V lookup: CDR1 KGHSH, CDR2 LQKENI. CDR3 DNA sequence: TGTGCCAGCTCCACAAGACAGGACTCTGGAAACACCATATATTTT. Residues: CASSTRQDSGNTIYF.

This clone came up a few times. This chain links TRBV30 with TRBJ2-2, with 12 positions matching TRBD2. The germline V gene encodes CDR1 GTSNPN and CDR2 SVGIG (reference sequence). The V and J ends lost 1 base and 6 bases, in that order; junction bases with no gene match: 12. The CDR3 length is 18 residues. The CDR3 DNA follows: TGTGCCTGGAGTGCCTCCTCCCTAGCGGGAGGGGGGGCCGGGGAGCTGTTTTTT. It codes for CAWSASSLAGGGAGELFF.

This clone appeared many times. V usage is TRBV6-6 and J usage is TRBJ2-7; 10 bases are shared with TRBD2. The CDR3 has 15 amino acids. Germline V gives CDR1 MNHNY, CDR2 SVGAGI (reference sequence). V shed 5 bases and J 5 bases; nucleotides not matched to a gene: 9. The CDR3 sequence: CASSAPGLASHEQYF. The CDR3 nucleotides read TGTGCCAGCAGTGCTCCGGGACTAGCGTCCCACGAGCAGTACTTC.

This clone rates as medium-sized. This chain connects TRBV6-6 to TRBJ2-7; 7 positions agree with TRBD1. Trimming at V came to 2 bases and at J to 7 bases, leaving 14 bases not matched to a gene. The CDR3 contains 16 residues. CDR1 is MNHNY and CDR2 is SVGAGI in the germline V gene (reference sequence). In DNA form, the CDR3 reads TGTGCCAGCAGTTACAGGACAGGATATGACTTGGGGGAGCAGTACTTC. Amino acid sequence: CASSYRTGYDLGEQYF.

This clone occurred many times. The chain couples TRBV5-1 to TRBJ1-2, with a weak D call TRBD1 (6 bases). The CDR3 has 16 amino acids. Germline V CDR1 and CDR2: SGHRS, YFSETQ. V was shortened by 0 bases and J by 7 bases, with 19 bases between the two germline ends. The CDR3 spells CASSLDSMGASGGYTF. In nucleotides, the CDR3 is TGCGCCAGCAGCTTGGATTCCATGGGGGCTTCCGGTGGCTACACCTTC.

This clone was counted many times. The chain is built from TRBV6-6 and TRBJ2-7; D not resolved. The V and J ends lost 6 bases and 2 bases respectively, with 8 bases between them. The CDR3 runs 12 residues. CDR1 and CDR2 from the germline V gene are MNHNY and SVGAGI (reference sequence). CDR3 nucleotides: TGTGCCAGCAGCGAGGCCCCCTACGAGCAGTACTTC. Its protein product is CASSEAPYEQYF.

There are a few counts of this clone. The chain employs TRBV28 and TRBJ2-7, with no clear D. Germline V gene data show CDR1 as MDHEN and CDR2 as SYDVKM. This CDR3 comprises 14 residues. V was clipped by 6 bases and J by 2 bases, with 14 bases between them. The CDR3 DNA sequence: TGTGCCAGCAGGCATCCCGAGCATACCTACGAGCAGTACTTC. This translates into CASRHPEHTYEQYF.

This clone came up many times. The CDR3 reads CASSPGHGYTF. CDR3 nucleotides: TGTGCCAGCAGCCCAGGGCATGGCTACACCTTC. V gene TRBV7-9 combines with J gene TRBJ1-2; possibly TRBD1 for D (5 bases). CDR3 length: 11 amino acids. Germline loops: CDR1 SEHNR, CDR2 FQNEAQ (reference sequence). V was clipped by 5 bases and J by 6 bases, with 7 bases between them.

This clone was counted many times. The chain is built from TRBV18 and TRBJ1-1, with a possible D match to TRBD1 (5 bases). Germline V gene data show CDR1 as KGHSH and CDR2 as LQKENI. This CDR3 comprises 13 residues. Trimming removed 6 bases from V and 2 bases from J, with 10 bases in between. CDR3 sequence (DNA): TGTGCCAGCTCTCAACAGGTTAACACTGAAGCTTTCTTT. Its translation: CASSQQVNTEAFF.

This clone was detected many times. The chain couples TRBV19 to TRBJ2-3, with 9 bases that match TRBD2. Per the germline V gene, CDR1 is LNHDA and CDR2 is SQIVND (reference sequence). There are 17 residues in the CDR3. The ends lost 2 bases at V and 8 bases at J; junction bases unmatched: 14. The CDR3 here is CASSIRVSGSGAGTQYF. Written as DNA, the CDR3 is TGTGCCAGTAGTATAAGAGTTAGCGGGAGCGGGGCCGGTACGCAGTATTTT.

This clone appeared many times. The V and J genes are TRBV7-9 and TRBJ1-2; possibly TRBD1 for D (5 bases). The CDR3 is 13 amino acids. The germline CDR1 and CDR2 sequences are SEHNR and FQNEAQ (reference sequence). V was clipped by 6 bases and J by 6 bases, with 14 bases between them. CDR3 in DNA: TGTGCCAGCAGACCTGGCGGGGGGGATGGCTACACCTTC. Translating gives CASRPGGGDGYTF.

There are many counts of this clone. V usage is TRBV27 and J usage is TRBJ2-7; D remains ambiguous. There are 12 residues in the CDR3. CDR1 MNHEY and CDR2 SMNVEV come from the germline V gene (reference sequence). V was clipped by 0 bases and J by 11 bases, with 11 bases between them. The CDR3 nucleotides are TGTGCCAGCAGTTTATCGCAGGCAGAAGAGTACTTC. Protein product: CASSLSQAEEYF.

This clone has a count of ten or more. The chain combines TRBV7-9 with TRBJ2-1; D gene uncertain. V lost 1 base to trimming and J lost 7 bases, with 20 bases between them. Germline loops: CDR1 SEHNR, CDR2 FQNEAQ (reference sequence). This CDR3 is 17 amino acids long. The CDR3 nucleotides read TGTGCCAGCAGCTTAGGTTTGTTTGGTAGGTCAGGTAATGAGCAGTTCTTC. Its protein is CASSLGLFGRSGNEQFF. The full variable domain, completed using reference TRBV7-9 and TRBJ2-1, is DTGVSQNPRHKITKRGQNVTFRCDPISEHNRLYWYRQTLGQGPEFLTYFQNEAQLEKSRLLSDRFSAERPKGSFSTLEIQRTEQGDSAMYLCASSLGLFGRSGNEQFFGPGTRLTVL.

This clone rates as medium-sized. CDR3 sequence: CASSQVFWVVQGITSGANVLTF. CDR3 DNA sequence: TGTGCCAGCAGCCAAGTTTTCTGGGTCGTGCAGGGGATTACCTCTGGGGCCAACGTCCTGACTTTC. This rearrangement joins TRBV4-2 to TRBJ2-6, with TRBD1 as a possible D gene (6 bases). The CDR3 is 22 residues long. The germline CDR1 and CDR2 sequences are LGHNA and YNFKEQ. V lost 1 base and J lost 0, with 25 bases in between.

This clone was detected many times. J is TRBJ2-7 and V is TRBV6-1; D is perhaps TRBD1 (6 bases). V gave up 7 bases and J gave up 4 bases, with 14 bases separating them. There are 13 residues in the CDR3. Per germline, CDR1 MNHNS and CDR2 SASEGT. The CDR3 nucleotides are TGTGCCAGCATCGAAGGGGGACCGTACGAGCAGTACTTC. Translation gives CASIEGGPYEQYF.

This clone was seen many times. The chain employs TRBV6-1 and TRBJ1-4; D possibly corresponds to TRBD1 (5 bases). The V gene's germline CDR1 is MNHNS and CDR2 SASEGT. CDR3 size: 15 residues. V shed 6 bases and J shed 3 bases, with 14 bases lying between them. CDR3 region: CASSDRGEANEKLFF. DNA of the CDR3: TGTGCCAGCAGCGATAGGGGTGAAGCTAATGAAAAACTGTTTTTT.

In its sample, this clone was seen many times. The chain combines TRBV10-2 with TRBJ1-5; 8 bases map to TRBD1. The CDR3 contains 14 residues. V dropped 6 bases and J dropped 6; count of bases not matched to a gene: 7. Germline V gene data show CDR1 as WSHSY and CDR2 as SAAADI. The CDR3 nucleotides are TGCGCCAGCAGAAAAGGACAGGGTAGTCAGCCCCAGCATTTT. Its protein product is CASRKGQGSQPQHF.

In this sample, this clone turned up many times. The chain employs TRBV6-5 and TRBJ1-5; 7 bases agree with TRBD1. Germline V lookup: CDR1 MNHEY, CDR2 SVGAGI. The CDR3 has 12 amino acids. V lost 8 bases, J lost 5 bases, and 3 bases stayed unmatched. As DNA, the CDR3 is TGTGCCAGCGGACAGGTTTATCAGCCCCAGCATTTT. Translating it yields CASGQVYQPQHF.

There are many counts of this clone. The chain recombines TRBV6-1 with TRBJ2-7; the match to TRBD2 covers 13 bases. The CDR3 consists of 15 residues. The V gene's germline CDR1 is MNHNS and CDR2 SASEGT. The V segment lost 7 bases and the J segment 2 bases; nucleotides outside the gene matches: 5. CDR3 region: CASKGTSGATYEQYF. CDR3 DNA sequence: TGTGCCAGCAAGGGGACTAGCGGGGCCACCTACGAGCAGTACTTC.

This clone was counted many times. V and J are TRBV6-5 and TRBJ1-6; 8 bases map to TRBD1. Germline V lookup: CDR1 MNHEY, CDR2 SVGAGI. The CDR3 is made up of 15 amino acids. Trimming at V came to 0 bases and at J to 7 bases, leaving 2 bases not matched to a gene. DNA for the CDR3: TGTGCCAGCAGTTACTCATGGACAGGGAATTCACCCCTCCACTTT. Translating gives CASSYSWTGNSPLHF.

This clone was recorded at least ten times. The genes are TRBV5-1 and TRBJ2-3; 8 nucleotides line up with TRBD2. This CDR3 is built from 14 residues. J was trimmed by 0 bases and V by 4 bases; bases with no gene match: 1. Germline CDR1 is SGHRS and CDR2 is YFSETQ. The CDR3: CASSVAGSTDTQYF. The CDR3 bases are TGCGCCAGCAGCGTAGCGGGGAGCACAGATACGCAGTATTTT.

Many counts were recorded for this clone. The junction shows a germline mismatch at one end, possibly a read error. The chain couples TRBV6-6 to TRBJ1-1; 9 nucleotides align to TRBD1. Per germline, CDR1 MNHNY and CDR2 SVGAGI (reference sequence). The length of the CDR3 is 14 residues. The CDR3, as DNA: TGTGCCAGCAGTTACTATGATCAACAGGGGGCGCCATCGTTT. This sequence encodes CASSYYDQQGAPSF.

This clone was detected ten times or more. The CDR3 bases are TGTGCCAGCAGTTACGAGGGGTCCCCTGGAAACACCATATATTTT. It codes for CASSYEGSPGNTIYF. The chain has TRBV6-5 and TRBJ1-3, with D possibly TRBD1 on 5 matching bases. The CDR3 contains 15 residues. Germline CDR1 reads MNHEY; CDR2 reads SVGAGI. Trimming pared 2 bases from V and 2 bases from J, leaving 10 bases between.

This clone was detected a few times. This sequence joins TRBV29-1 and TRBJ2-5; perhaps TRBD1 as D (6 bases). The CDR3 spans 12 residues. V was pared by 6 bases and J by 5 bases, with 13 bases between. In germline, CDR1 is SQVTM, CDR2 ANQGSEA. CDR3 sequence: CSVKQGGETQYF. The CDR3 coding sequence is TGCAGCGTGAAACAGGGCGGGGAGACCCAGTACTTC.

At least ten counts were recorded for this clone. V gene TRBV7-7 combines with J gene TRBJ2-1, with 10 bases matching TRBD2. The CDR3 runs 15 residues. The ends lost 5 bases at V and 5 bases at J; junction bases unmatched: 6. Germline CDR1 SSHAT, CDR2 FNYEAQ (reference sequence). CDR3 residues: CASSRGLAENNEQFF. DNA for the CDR3: TGTGCCAGCAGCCGCGGACTAGCGGAGAACAATGAGCAGTTCTTC. The full variable domain, its missing parts supplied by reference TRBV7-7 and TRBJ2-1, is GAGVSQSPRYKVTKRGQDVTLRCDPISSHATLYWYQQALGQGPEFLTYFNYEAQPDKSGLPSDRFSAERPEGSISTLTIQRTEQRDSAMYRCASSRGLAENNEQFFGPGTRLTVL.